This entry features one T cell receptor (beta chain) sequence. Its antigen is currently unknown. The sample comes from a study of vaccination effects on CD4 cells after COVID-19. Study-level information: Post-vaccine draws lagged the second dose by a median of 72 days.

Germline lookup yields CDR1 GTSNPN and CDR2 SVGIG (reference sequence). The CDR3 is 12 amino acids. V lost 5 bases, J lost 0 bases, and 6 bases lay in between. Antigen-specific CD4+ T cell clonotypes were called by their expansion after viral peptide-pool culture in ViraFEST. With approximately ten days of culture completed, CD4+ T cells were isolated. Participants completed two doses of the BNT162b2 or mRNA-1273 vaccine. They grew a few million PBMC in each well, adding approximately 10 IU/ml IL-2 and 10 ug/ml peptides. Half the medium was replaced with IL-2 medium on days 3 and 7. The study's findings and limits: Substantial clonal contraction characterized both infection- and vaccine-induced clones late after vaccination.

Method: immunoSEQ multiplex PCR; TCRdb's copy keeps in-frame clones and lacks some. The profile shows tens of thousands of clones, around 81% of them singletons. The sequence was obtained from a human donor who received a COVID-19 vaccine. The V and J genes are TRBV30 and TRBJ2-3, with D unclear. The sample consisted of CD4+ T cells from PBMCs cultured with HCoV-229E spike peptides, taken after COVID-19 vaccination. The CDR3 region is CAWDMSTDTQYF. The CDR3 region has the DNA TGTGCCTGGGACATGAGCACAGATACGCAGTATTTT. Together with reference TRBV30 and TRBJ2-3, the CDR3 gives the full variable domain: SQTIHQWPATLVQPVGSPLSLECTVEGTSNPNLYWYRQAAGRGLQLLFYSVGIGQISSEVPQNLSASRPQDRQFILSSKKLLLSDSGFYLCAWDMSTDTQYFGPGTRLTVL.